This T cell receptor beta chain was documented in a study of blood T cell repertoires in COVID-19. CDR3 length: 16 residues. Germline V lookup: CDR1 KGHSH, CDR2 LQKENI. Trimming removed 3 bases from V and 2 bases from J, with 14 bases in between. Libraries were prepared by immunoSEQ multiplex PCR; TCRdb keeps only in-frame clonotypes and omits some of them. The table has 45,000 to 65,000 clones, more than 90% seen once. The J gene is TRBJ1-5, the V gene TRBV18, with a tentative D call TRBD1 (5 bases). The specimen sequenced was peripheral blood. The clonotype was recovered from a man between 50 and 59 years old with acute or convalescent COVID-19. CDR3: CASSPNQGRGNQPQHF. The CDR3 nucleotides are TGTGCCAGCTCACCTAATCAGGGCAGGGGCAATCAGCCCCAGCATTTT.